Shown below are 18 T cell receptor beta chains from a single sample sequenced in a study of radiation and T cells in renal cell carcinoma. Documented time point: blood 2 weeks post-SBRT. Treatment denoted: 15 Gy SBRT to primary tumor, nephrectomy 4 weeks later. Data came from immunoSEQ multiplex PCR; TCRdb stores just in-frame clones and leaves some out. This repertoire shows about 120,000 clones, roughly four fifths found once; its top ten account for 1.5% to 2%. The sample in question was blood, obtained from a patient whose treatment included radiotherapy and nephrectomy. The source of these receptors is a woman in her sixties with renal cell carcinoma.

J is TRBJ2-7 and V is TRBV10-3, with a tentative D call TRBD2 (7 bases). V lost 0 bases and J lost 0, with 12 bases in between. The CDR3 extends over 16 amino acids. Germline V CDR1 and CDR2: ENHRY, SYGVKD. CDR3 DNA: TGTGCCATCAGTGAGTCCCCGGGGGGCAGCTCCTACGAGCAGTACTTC. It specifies CAISESPGGSSYEQYF.

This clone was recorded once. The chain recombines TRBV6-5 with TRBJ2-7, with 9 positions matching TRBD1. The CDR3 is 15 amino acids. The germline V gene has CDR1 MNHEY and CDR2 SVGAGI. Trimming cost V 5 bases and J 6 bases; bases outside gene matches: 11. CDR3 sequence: CASSQDRGAGREQYF. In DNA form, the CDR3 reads TGTGCCAGCAGTCAGGACAGGGGCGCCGGTCGCGAGCAGTACTTC.

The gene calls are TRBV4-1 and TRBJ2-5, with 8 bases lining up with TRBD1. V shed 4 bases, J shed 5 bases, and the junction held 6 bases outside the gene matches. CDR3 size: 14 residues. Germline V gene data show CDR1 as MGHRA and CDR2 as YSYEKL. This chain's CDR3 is CASSPSRGRETQYF. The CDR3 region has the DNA TGCGCCAGCAGCCCCTCCAGGGGGCGGGAGACCCAGTACTTC.

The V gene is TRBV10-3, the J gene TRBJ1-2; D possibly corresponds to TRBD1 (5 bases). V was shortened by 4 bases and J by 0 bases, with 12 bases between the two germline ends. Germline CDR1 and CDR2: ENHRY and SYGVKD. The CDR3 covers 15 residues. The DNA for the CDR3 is TGTGCCATCAGTGGGGCGTGGGGGACTAACTATGGCTACACCTTC. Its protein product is CAISGAWGTNYGYTF.

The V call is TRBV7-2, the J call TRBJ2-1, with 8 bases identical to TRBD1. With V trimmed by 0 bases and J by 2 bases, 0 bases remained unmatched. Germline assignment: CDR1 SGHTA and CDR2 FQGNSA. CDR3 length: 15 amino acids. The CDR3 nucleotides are TGTGCCAGCAGCTTAGCACAGGGGGCCTACAATGAGCAGTTCTTC. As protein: CASSLAQGAYNEQFF.

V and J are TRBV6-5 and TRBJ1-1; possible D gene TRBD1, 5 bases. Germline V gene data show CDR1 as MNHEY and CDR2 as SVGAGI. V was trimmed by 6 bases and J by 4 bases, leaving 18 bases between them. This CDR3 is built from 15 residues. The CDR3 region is CASRSSSQGATEAFF. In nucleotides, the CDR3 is TGTGCCAGCAGATCCTCCTCGCAGGGAGCCACTGAAGCTTTCTTT.

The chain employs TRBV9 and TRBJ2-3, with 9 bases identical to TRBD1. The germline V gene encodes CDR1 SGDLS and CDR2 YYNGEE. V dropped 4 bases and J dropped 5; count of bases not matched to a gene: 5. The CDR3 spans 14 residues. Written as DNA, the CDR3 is TGTGCCAGCAGCCGGGACAGGGTTGTAGATACGCAGTATTTT. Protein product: CASSRDRVVDTQYF.

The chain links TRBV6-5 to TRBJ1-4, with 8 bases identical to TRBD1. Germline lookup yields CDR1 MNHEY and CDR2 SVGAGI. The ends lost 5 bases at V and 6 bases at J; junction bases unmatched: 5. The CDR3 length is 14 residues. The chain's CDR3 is CASSRGQGDEKLFF. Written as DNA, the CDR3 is TGTGCCAGCAGTCGTGGACAGGGAGATGAAAAACTGTTTTTT.

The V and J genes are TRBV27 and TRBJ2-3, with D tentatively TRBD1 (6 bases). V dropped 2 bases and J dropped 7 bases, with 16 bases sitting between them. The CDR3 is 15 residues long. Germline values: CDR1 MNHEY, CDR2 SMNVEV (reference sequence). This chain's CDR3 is CASSLTTGFSNTQYF. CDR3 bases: TGTGCCAGCAGTTTAACCACAGGGTTTTCTAATACGCAGTATTTT.

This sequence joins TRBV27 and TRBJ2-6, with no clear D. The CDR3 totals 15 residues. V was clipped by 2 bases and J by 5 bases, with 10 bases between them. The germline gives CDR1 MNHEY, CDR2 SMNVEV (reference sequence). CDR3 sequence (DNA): TGTGCCAGCAGTTTACTCCCCAGTCGGGCCAACGTCCTGACTTTC. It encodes CASSLLPSRANVLTF.

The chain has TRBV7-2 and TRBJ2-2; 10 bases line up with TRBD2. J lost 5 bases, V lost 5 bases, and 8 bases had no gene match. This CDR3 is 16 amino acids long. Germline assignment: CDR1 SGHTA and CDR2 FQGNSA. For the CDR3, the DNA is TGTGCCAGCAGCCTGCTAGCGGGAGATTTGACCGGGGAGCTGTTTTTT. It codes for CASSLLAGDLTGELFF.

The CDR3 nucleotides read TGTGCCAGCAGTTTATCGGGGTTCAGGGATACGCAGTATTTT. Amino acid sequence: CASSLSGFRDTQYF. J is TRBJ2-3 and V is TRBV28; D might be TRBD2 (5 bases). This CDR3 spans 14 amino acids. The germline V gene encodes CDR1 MDHEN and CDR2 SYDVKM. V gave up 1 base and J gave up 6 bases, with 11 bases separating them.

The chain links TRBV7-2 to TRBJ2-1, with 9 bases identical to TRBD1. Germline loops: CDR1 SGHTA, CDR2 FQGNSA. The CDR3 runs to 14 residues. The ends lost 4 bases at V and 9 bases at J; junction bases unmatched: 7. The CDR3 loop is CASSSGQGSIEQFF. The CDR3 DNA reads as TGTGCCAGCAGCTCGGGACAGGGAAGTATTGAGCAGTTCTTC.

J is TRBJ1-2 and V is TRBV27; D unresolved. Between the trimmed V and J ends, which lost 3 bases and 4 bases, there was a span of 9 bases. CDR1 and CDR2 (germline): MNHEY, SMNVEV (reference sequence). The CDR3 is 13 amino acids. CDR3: CASSFGPFYGYTF. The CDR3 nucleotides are TGTGCCAGCAGTTTTGGGCCTTTCTATGGCTACACCTTC.

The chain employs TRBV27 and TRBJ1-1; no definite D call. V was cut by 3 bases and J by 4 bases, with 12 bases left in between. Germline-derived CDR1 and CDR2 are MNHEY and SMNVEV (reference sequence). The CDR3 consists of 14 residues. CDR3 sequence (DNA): TGTGCCAGCAGTTTGGGAGCGTTCGGCACTGAAGCTTTCTTT. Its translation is CASSLGAFGTEAFF.

The CDR3 sequence is CATSRATGRGETQYF. The CDR3 DNA reads as TGTGCCACCAGCAGGGCTACTGGTAGAGGGGAGACCCAGTACTTC. The V and J genes are TRBV15 and TRBJ2-5, with D perhaps TRBD2 (5 bases). Looked up from germline, CDR1 is LNHNV and CDR2 is YYDKDF (reference sequence). The ends were cut back, 3 bases at V and 5 bases at J, with 16 bases in the middle. The CDR3 contains 15 residues.

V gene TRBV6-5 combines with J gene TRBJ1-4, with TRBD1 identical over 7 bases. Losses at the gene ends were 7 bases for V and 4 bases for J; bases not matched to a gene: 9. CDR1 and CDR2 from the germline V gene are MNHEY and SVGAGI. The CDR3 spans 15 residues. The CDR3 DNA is TGTGCCAGCACCATCCGACAGGGAGATAATGAAAAACTGTTTTTT. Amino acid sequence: CASTIRQGDNEKLFF.

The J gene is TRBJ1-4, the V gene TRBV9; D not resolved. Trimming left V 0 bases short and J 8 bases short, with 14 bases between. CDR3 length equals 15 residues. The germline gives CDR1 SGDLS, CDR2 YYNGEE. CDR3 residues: CASSVGEAVGEKLFF. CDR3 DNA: TGTGCCAGCAGCGTAGGGGAGGCGGTGGGGGAAAAACTGTTTTTT. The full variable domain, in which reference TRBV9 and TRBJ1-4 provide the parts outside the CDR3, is DSGVTQTPKHLITATGQRVTLRCSPRSGDLSVYWYQQSLDQGLQFLIQYYNGEERAKGNILERFSAQQFPDLHSELNLSSLELGDSALYFCASSVGEAVGEKLFFGSGTQLSVL.